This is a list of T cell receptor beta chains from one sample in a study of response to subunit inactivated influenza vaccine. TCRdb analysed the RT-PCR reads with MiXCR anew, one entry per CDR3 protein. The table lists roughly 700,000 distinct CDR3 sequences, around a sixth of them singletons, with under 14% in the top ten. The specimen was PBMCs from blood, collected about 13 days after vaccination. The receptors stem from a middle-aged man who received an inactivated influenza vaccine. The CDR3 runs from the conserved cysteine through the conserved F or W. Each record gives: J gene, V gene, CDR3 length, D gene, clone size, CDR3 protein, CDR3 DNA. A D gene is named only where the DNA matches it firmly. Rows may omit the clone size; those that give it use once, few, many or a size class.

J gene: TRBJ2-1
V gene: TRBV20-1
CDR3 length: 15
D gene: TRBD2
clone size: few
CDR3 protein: CSARDIAGAYNEQFF
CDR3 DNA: TGCAGTGCTAGAGACATAGCGGGGGCCTACAATGAGCAGTTCTTC

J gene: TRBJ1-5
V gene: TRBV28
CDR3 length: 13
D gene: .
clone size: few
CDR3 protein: CASSPTLYQPQHF
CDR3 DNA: TGTGCCAGCAGTCCTACATTGTATCAGCCCCAGCATTTT

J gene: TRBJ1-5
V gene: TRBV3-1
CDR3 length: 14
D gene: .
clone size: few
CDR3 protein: CASSQAGVNQPQHF
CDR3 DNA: TGTGCCAGCAGCCAAGCAGGGGTAAATCAGCCCCAGCATTTT

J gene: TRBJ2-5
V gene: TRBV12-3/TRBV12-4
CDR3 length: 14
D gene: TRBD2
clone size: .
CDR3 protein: CASSTTSGQETQYF
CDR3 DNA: TGTGCCAGCAGTACGACTAGCGGCCAAGAGACCCAGTACTTC

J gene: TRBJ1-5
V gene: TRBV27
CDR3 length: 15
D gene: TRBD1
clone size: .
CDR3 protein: CASRVDRESNQPQHF
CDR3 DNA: TGTGCCAGCAGGGTAGACAGGGAATCCAATCAGCCCCAGCATTTT

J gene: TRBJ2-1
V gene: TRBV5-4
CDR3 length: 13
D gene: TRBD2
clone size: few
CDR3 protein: CASSSGGWNEQFF
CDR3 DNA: TGTGCCAGCAGCTCGGGGGGGTGGAACGAGCAGTTCTTC

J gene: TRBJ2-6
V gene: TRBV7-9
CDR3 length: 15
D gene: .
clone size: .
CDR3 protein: CASLTWGTGANVLTF
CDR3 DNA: TGTGCCAGCCTGACGTGGGGGACCGGGGCCAACGTCCTGACTTTC

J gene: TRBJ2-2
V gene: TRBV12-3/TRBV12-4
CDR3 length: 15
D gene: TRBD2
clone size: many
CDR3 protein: CASSPLAGNTGELFF
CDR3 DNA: TGTGCCAGCAGTCCATTAGCGGGGAACACCGGGGAGCTGTTTTTT

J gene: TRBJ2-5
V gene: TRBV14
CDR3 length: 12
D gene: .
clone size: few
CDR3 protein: CASSPEWGTQYF
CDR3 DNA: TGTGCCAGCAGTCCCGAGTGGGGTACCCAGTACTTC

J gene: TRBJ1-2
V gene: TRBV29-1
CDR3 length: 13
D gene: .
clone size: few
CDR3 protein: CSVEKSLMGGYTF
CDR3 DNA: TGCAGCGTTGAGAAGAGCTTAATGGGTGGCTACACCTTC

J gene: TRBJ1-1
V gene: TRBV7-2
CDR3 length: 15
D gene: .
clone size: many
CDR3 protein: CASSLDTGLGTEAFF
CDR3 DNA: TGTGCCAGCAGCTTGGACACAGGGCTGGGCACTGAAGCTTTCTTT

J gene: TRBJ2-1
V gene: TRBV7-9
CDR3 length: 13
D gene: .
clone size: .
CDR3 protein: CASAPYGSNEQFF
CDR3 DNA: TGTGCCAGCGCGCCTTATGGGTCCAATGAGCAGTTCTTC

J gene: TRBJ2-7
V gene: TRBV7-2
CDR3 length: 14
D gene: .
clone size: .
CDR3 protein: CASSQGGGAYEQYF
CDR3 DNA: TGTGCCAGCAGCCAAGGAGGGGGGGCCTACGAGCAGTACTTC

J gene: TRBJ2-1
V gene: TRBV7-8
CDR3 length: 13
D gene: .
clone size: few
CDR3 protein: CASSLGRGSLALF
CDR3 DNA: TGTGCCAGCAGCTTGGGTAGGGGGTCTCTCGCCCTCTTC

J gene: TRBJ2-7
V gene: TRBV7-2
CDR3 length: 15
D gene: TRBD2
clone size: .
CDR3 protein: CASSHRLAGSYEQYF
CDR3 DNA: TGTGCCAGCAGCCATCGACTAGCGGGGTCCTACGAGCAGTACTTC